This record looks at one T cell receptor beta chain sequence and its context. This CDR3 is 17 amino acids long. Between the trimmed V and J ends, which lost 6 bases and 1 base, there was a span of 21 bases. Per germline, CDR1 MGHRA and CDR2 YSYEKL. The authors' processing: Amplified reference gene primers provided the basis for estimating nucleated cell counts. The repertoire was sequenced with immunoSEQ multiplex PCR; TCRdb's copy has only in-frame clones and lacks some. That table is the source of V, J and clone size, and D and trimming were worked out from the DNA. The data contain fewer than 650,000 clones, roughly nine tenths of them singletons. This record belongs to a study of blood T cell repertoires in COVID-19. In the study overall: Italy, Spain and the United States were the sources of the convalescent and acute COVID-19 samples. T cells, B-cell-depleted T cells, or PBMCs supplied cDNA or gDNA.

Followed longitudinally, the Seattle patients had been enrolled during active infection. Sequencing input: peripheral blood. The source of this sequence is a woman between 45 and 65 years old with COVID-19, enrolled during active disease. This chain joins TRBV4-1 and TRBJ1-1; D is undetermined. CDR3 in amino acids: CASRGLRLYSWNTEAFF. The CDR3, as DNA: TGCGCCAGCAGGGGTCTTCGTTTGTACAGTTGGAACACTGAAGCTTTCTTT.